These 18 T cell receptor beta chains originate from one sample sequenced in a study of regulatory T cells in long-lasting Graves disease. The sample's time point: newly diagnosed GD, antithyroid drugs for less than 3 months. The TCR library was made from RNA that had been extracted from PBMCs in TRIzol. Arm-PCR of CDR3 regions with iRepertoire HTBI primers generated TCR beta libraries. MiXCR, applied by TCRdb to the multiplex PCR reads, yields one record per CDR3 protein. This table has 400,000 to 650,000 distinct CDR3 sequences, around 15% appearing once. The same specimen was also included in a second study, on T cells in Graves' hyperthyroidism and ophthalmopathy.

The starting material was peripheral blood mononuclear cells (PBMCs), obtained at new diagnosis, from a patient treated with antithyroid drugs. These receptors were obtained from a woman aged 35-65 years with Graves disease.

This clonotype was picked up many times. The rearrangement joins TRBV18 to TRBJ1-6; no firm D call. This CDR3 contains 14 residues. The V end was cut by 0 bases, the J end by 8 bases, with 8 bases between. Germline lookup yields CDR1 KGHSH and CDR2 LQKENI. The CDR3 sequence is CASSPPSRDSPLHF. Written as DNA, the CDR3 is TGTGCCAGCTCACCACCTTCACGGGATTCACCCCTCCACTTT.

At least ten counts were recorded for this clonotype. The chain carries TRBV13 and TRBJ1-1; D perhaps matches TRBD1 (5 bases). CDR1 PRHDT and CDR2 FYEKMQ come from the germline V gene (reference sequence). CDR3 size: 15 residues. The V and J ends lost 5 bases and 4 bases respectively, with 17 bases between them. DNA for the CDR3: TGTGCCAGCAGCCGTCACGACAGTCCTGTCACTGAAGCTTTCTTT. Its translation: CASSRHDSPVTEAFF.

This clonotype was seen a few times. The chain carries TRBV6-1 and TRBJ1-5; D gene ambiguous. The germline gives CDR1 MNHNS, CDR2 SASEGT. The CDR3 covers 16 residues. Trimming pared 7 bases from V and 9 bases from J, leaving 25 bases between. DNA of the CDR3: TGTGCCAGCACCGAAGGGCCCCCAGCGGCCGGGTGGCCCCAGCATTTT. Translated: CASTEGPPAAGWPQHF.

The table lists this clonotype with many counts. The chain couples TRBV5-1 to TRBJ2-1, with 9 bases fitting TRBD1. This CDR3 is built from 15 residues. Looked up from germline, CDR1 is SGHRS and CDR2 is YFSETQ. The ends lost 4 bases at V and 5 bases at J; junction bases unmatched: 7. In DNA form, the CDR3 reads TGCGCCAGCAGCACCCCGACAGGGGGGGACAATGAGCAGTTCTTC. Translation: CASSTPTGGDNEQFF.

This clonotype was seen many times. The chain is built from TRBV3-1 and TRBJ1-4; 7 bases agree with TRBD1. Trimming took 5 bases from V and 2 from J; bases not matched to a gene: 5. This CDR3 has 15 amino acids. CDR1 LGHDT and CDR2 YNNKEL come from the germline V gene (reference sequence). DNA of the CDR3: TGTGCCAGCAGCTCAGCGACAGGGACTAATGAAAAACTGTTTTTT. It specifies CASSSATGTNEKLFF.

This clonotype was found many times. The chain couples TRBV10-1 to TRBJ2-7; no firm D call. V gave up 3 bases and J gave up 4 bases, with 10 bases separating them. Germline V gives CDR1 WNHNN, CDR2 SYGVQD (reference sequence). This CDR3 is built from 13 residues. CDR3 protein: CASSDRWGYEQYF. The CDR3 bases are TGCGCCAGCAGTGACCGGTGGGGTTACGAGCAGTACTTC.

This clonotype was recorded at least ten times. The chain uses TRBV3-1 and TRBJ2-1, with a tentative D call TRBD2 (6 bases). The V end lost 0 bases, the J end lost 1 base, and 10 bases lay between the germline ends. The CDR3 loop spans 16 amino acids. CDR1 is LGHDT, CDR2 YNNKEL, per germline (reference sequence). The CDR3 here is CASSQDRAGSYNEQFF. CDR3 in DNA: TGTGCCAGCAGCCAAGACAGGGCGGGATCCTACAATGAGCAGTTCTTC.

This clonotype was seen many times. The chain uses TRBV12-3 or TRBV12-4 and TRBJ2-5, with D hard to call. V lost 5 bases to trimming and J lost 0 bases, with 19 bases between them. The CDR3 is 17 amino acids. The chain's CDR3 is CASSPRLGSQNQETQYF. The CDR3 DNA is TGTGCCAGCAGTCCTAGATTAGGGTCTCAAAACCAAGAGACCCAGTACTTC.

This clonotype was recorded many times. The rearrangement joins TRBV20-1 to TRBJ2-5; D gene uncertain. The CDR3 covers 15 residues. Between the trimmed V and J ends, which lost 2 bases and 2 bases, there was a span of 15 bases. The germline V gene has CDR1 DFQATT and CDR2 SNEGSKA (reference sequence). The CDR3 sequence is CSARWAASAQETQYF. For the CDR3, the DNA is TGCAGTGCTAGATGGGCGGCGTCAGCACAAGAGACCCAGTACTTC.

This chain uses TRBV7-9 with TRBJ1-1; D ambiguous. The V end lost 7 bases, the J end lost 2 bases, and 11 bases lay between the germline ends. This CDR3 spans 13 amino acids. CDR1 and CDR2 (germline): SEHNR, FQNEAQ (reference sequence). As DNA, the CDR3 is TGTGCCAGCATCAATCCCCCAAACACTGAAGCTTTCTTT. Translation: CASINPPNTEAFF.

This chain links TRBV25-1 with TRBJ1-1, with 7 bases lining up with TRBD1. The CDR3 covers 11 residues. CDR1 MGHDK and CDR2 SYGVNS come from the germline V gene. J lost 11 bases, V lost 3 bases, and 3 bases had no gene match. CDR3 amino acids: CASSETGRAFF. CDR3 DNA sequence: TGTGCCAGCAGTGAGACAGGGCGGGCTTTCTTT.

The chain links TRBV29-1 to TRBJ2-7; no clear D gene. Germline V gene sequence: CDR1 SQVTM, CDR2 ANQGSEA. Trimming removed 1 base at V and 2 bases at J, with 9 bases between. This CDR3 has 13 amino acids. CDR3 sequence reads: CSVEGAGTYEQYF. The CDR3 nucleotides read TGCAGCGTTGAAGGGGCAGGTACCTACGAGCAGTACTTC.

This clonotype was seen repeatedly, ten times or more. V gene TRBV7-9 combines with J gene TRBJ2-5, with D tentatively TRBD1 (6 bases). Germline CDR1 reads SEHNR; CDR2 reads FQNEAQ (reference sequence). The V end was cut by 1 base, the J end by 0 bases, with 18 bases between. This CDR3 is 18 amino acids long. CDR3 residues: CASSLGAGVPTNQETQYF. Written as DNA, the CDR3 is TGTGCCAGCAGCTTAGGGGCAGGGGTCCCCACGAACCAAGAGACCCAGTACTTC.

This clonotype was seen many times. The chain has TRBV3-1 and TRBJ2-1, with TRBD2 identical over 10 bases. In germline, CDR1 is LGHDT, CDR2 YNNKEL (reference sequence). The CDR3 is 17 amino acids. With V trimmed by 0 bases and J by 9 bases, 11 bases remained unmatched. The CDR3 region has the DNA TGTGCCAGCAGCCAAGATCTGCTGCAGCGGGGGGGCGGTGAGCAGTTCTTC. As protein: CASSQDLLQRGGGEQFF.

The CDR3 loop reads CASSFYSLNSPLHF. DNA for the CDR3: TGTGCCAGCAGCTTTTACAGTTTGAATTCACCCCTCCACTTT. This chain connects TRBV5-5 to TRBJ1-6, with D unresolved. The CDR3 has 14 amino acids. Germline values: CDR1 SGHKS, CDR2 YYEKEE (reference sequence). V lost 2 bases, J lost 7 bases, and 10 bases lay in between.

This clonotype showed up many times. This chain links TRBV12-3 or TRBV12-4 with TRBJ2-1; 7 bases map to TRBD2. This CDR3 comprises 13 residues. V lost 5 bases and J lost 14; bases outside the gene matches: 12. The CDR3 loop reads CASSPPKAGEEFF. In DNA form, the CDR3 reads TGTGCCAGCAGTCCACCTAAGGCGGGGGAGGAGTTCTTC.

This clonotype was detected ten times or more. The V gene is TRBV20-1, the J gene TRBJ1-5; the D gene is possibly TRBD1 (6 bases). CDR3 length: 14 residues. CDR1 is DFQATT, CDR2 SNEGSKA, per germline (reference sequence). V lost 2 bases and J 6 bases, leaving 14 bases between the germline ends. As DNA, the CDR3 is TGCAGTGCTAGACCCGGGGGCGCTAGTCAGCCCCAGCATTTT. This translates into CSARPGGASQPQHF.

The chain employs TRBV7-9 and TRBJ1-1; no clear D. Trimming left V 0 bases short and J 2 bases short, with 10 bases between. The CDR3 runs 15 residues. Germline loops: CDR1 SEHNR, CDR2 FQNEAQ (reference sequence). The CDR3 nucleotides are TGTGCCAGCAGCTTAGCTGAGACAAGTAACACTGAAGCTTTCTTT. Translating gives CASSLAETSNTEAFF.